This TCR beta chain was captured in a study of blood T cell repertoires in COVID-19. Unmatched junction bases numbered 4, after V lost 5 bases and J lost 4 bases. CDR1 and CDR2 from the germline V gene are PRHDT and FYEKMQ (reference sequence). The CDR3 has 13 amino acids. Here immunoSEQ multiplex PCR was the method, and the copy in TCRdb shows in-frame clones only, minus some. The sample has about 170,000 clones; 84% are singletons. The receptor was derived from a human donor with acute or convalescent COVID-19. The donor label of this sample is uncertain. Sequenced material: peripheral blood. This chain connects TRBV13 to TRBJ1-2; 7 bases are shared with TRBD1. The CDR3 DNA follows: TGTGCCAGCAGCCAAGGGACAGCCTATGGCTACACCTTC. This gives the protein CASSQGTAYGYTF.